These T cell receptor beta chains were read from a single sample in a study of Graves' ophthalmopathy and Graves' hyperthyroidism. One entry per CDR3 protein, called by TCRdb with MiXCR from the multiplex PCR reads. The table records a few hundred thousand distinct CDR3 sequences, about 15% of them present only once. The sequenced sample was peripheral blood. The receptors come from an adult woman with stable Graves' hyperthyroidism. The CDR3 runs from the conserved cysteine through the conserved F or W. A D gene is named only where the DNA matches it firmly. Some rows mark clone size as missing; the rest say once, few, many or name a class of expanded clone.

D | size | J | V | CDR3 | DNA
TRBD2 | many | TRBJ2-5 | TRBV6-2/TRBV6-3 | CASSNRLAGADF | TGTGCCAGCAGTAACCGACTAGCGGGAGCCGACTTC
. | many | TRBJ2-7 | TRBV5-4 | CASSLAVSSSLYEQYF | TGTGCCAGCAGCTTGGCCGTTTCTAGCAGTCTTTACGAGCAGTACTTC
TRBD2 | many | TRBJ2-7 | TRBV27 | CASSPRIPGLAGSTYEQYF | TGTGCCAGCAGTCCACGGATCCCGGGACTAGCGGGATCGACCTACGAGCAGTACTTC
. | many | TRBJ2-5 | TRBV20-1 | CSARAIRTAKETQYF | TGCAGTGCTAGAGCCATTAGGACAGCTAAAGAGACCCAGTACTTC
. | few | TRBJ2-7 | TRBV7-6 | CASSTQQGGYEQYF | TGTGCCAGCAGCACCCAGCAGGGTGGCTACGAGCAGTACTTC
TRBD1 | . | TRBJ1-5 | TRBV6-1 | CASSADRDSNQPQHF | TGTGCCAGCAGTGCCGACAGGGATAGCAATCAGCCCCAGCATTTT
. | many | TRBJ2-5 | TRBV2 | CASSEDLLAGEETQYF | TGTGCCAGCAGTGAAGACCTCTTAGCAGGGGAAGAGACCCAGTACTTC
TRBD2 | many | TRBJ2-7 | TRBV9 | CASSAGGLAGEGEQYF | TGTGCCAGCAGCGCAGGGGGACTAGCGGGAGAAGGCGAGCAGTACTTC
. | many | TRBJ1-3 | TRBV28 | CASSGGSSGNTIYF | TGTGCCAGCAGTGGCGGGAGCTCTGGAAACACCATATATTTT
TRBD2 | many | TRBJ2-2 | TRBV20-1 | CSARTSGSITGELFF | TGCAGTGCTAGGACTAGCGGGAGTATCACCGGGGAGCTGTTTTTT